Listed below are T cell receptor beta chains from one sample, sequenced in a study of cytomegalovirus exposure and HLA in healthy donors. Repertoires were generated with immunoSEQ multiplex PCR, while TCRdb's copy carries only in-frame clones and drops some. The sample yields fewer than 150,000 clones, 60% to 80% seen once. The sequenced sample consisted of PBMCs. The receptors come from a woman in her forties or fifties in good health and CMV-seronegative. The CDR3 runs from the conserved cysteine through the conserved F or W. A D gene is named only where the DNA matches it firmly. Rows may omit the clone size; those that give it use once, few, many or a size class.

d_gene	v_gene	j_gene	abundance	CDR3nt	CDR3aa
TRBD1	TRBV7-2	TRBJ2-5	-	TGTGCCAGCAGGAAAGGGGGCGCTGAGACCCAGTACTTC	CASRKGGAETQYF
-	TRBV6-5	TRBJ1-6	few	TGTGCCAGCAGTCCACGGTCGGGGGGCGGTTCACCCCTCCACTTT	CASSPRSGGGSPLHF
-	TRBV5-6	TRBJ2-2	few	TGTGCCAGCAGCCCAGGTTTTGGGGGGACCAACACCGGGGAGCTGTTTTTT	CASSPGFGGTNTGELFF
TRBD2	TRBV28	TRBJ2-5	-	TGTGCCAGCAGTTCCCCCCTTGCGGGGGGAGAGACCCAGTACTTC	CASSSPLAGGETQYF
-	TRBV6-1	TRBJ1-2	-	TGTGCCAGCAGTGAAGGAACCAGGGGTGACTGGGGCTACACCTTC	CASSEGTRGDWGYTF
-	TRBV30	TRBJ2-2	-	TGTGCCTGGAGACCAATCGGGATCGGGGAGCTGTTTTTT	CAWRPIGIGELFF
TRBD2	TRBV6-1	TRBJ2-7	few	TGTGCCAGCAACCAGTGGGGAGGGGCGTACGAGCAGTACTTC	CASNQWGGAYEQYF
-	TRBV7-9	TRBJ1-2	-	TGTGCCAGCAGCTTACAGGTTTCCGGCTACACCTTC	CASSLQVSGYTF
-	TRBV2	TRBJ2-3	once	TGTGCCAGCAGTGATATTGGAGGTTCGAGCACAGATACGCAGTATTTT	CASSDIGGSSTDTQYF
-	TRBV10-1	TRBJ1-2	-	TGCGCCAGCAGTGAGTCGGGCACCCCCTATGGCTACACCTTC	CASSESGTPYGYTF
-	TRBV4-1	TRBJ2-1	few	TGCGCCAGCAGCCAAGAGACTGAAAGGGAGCAGTTCTTC	CASSQETEREQFF
-	TRBV7-6	TRBJ2-5	few	TGTGCCAGCAGCTTACTGGGCTTGCAAGAGACCCAGTACTTC	CASSLLGLQETQYF
TRBD1	TRBV4-1	TRBJ2-7	-	TGCGCCAGCAGCCAAGAGCAGGGGGCTAGTATAGGCCCAGACGAGCAGTACTTC	CASSQEQGASIGPDEQYF
-	TRBV29-1	TRBJ1-1	once	TGCAGCACCGCACAGCCTAACACTGGAGCTTTCTTT	CSTAQPNTGAFF
-	TRBV2	TRBJ1-2	-	TGTGCCAGCAGTGATGACAGACTTTATGGCTACACCTTC	CASSDDRLYGYTF
-	TRBV14	TRBJ1-6	-	TGTGCCAGCAGCTTGACAGTTGGGTCACCCCTCCACTTT	CASSLTVGSPLHF
TRBD2	TRBV11-1	TRBJ2-1	-	TGTGCCAGCAGCCCACGAGCGGGGACCAACAATGAGCAGTTCTTC	CASSPRAGTNNEQFF
-	TRBV19	TRBJ2-1	-	TGTGCCAGTAGTATGGGGGGGGCCTACTACAATGAGCAGTTCTTC	CASSMGGAYYNEQFF
TRBD2	TRBV5-1	TRBJ2-1	-	TGCGCCAGCAGCTTGCAGGGGACTAGCGGGGGACTCGGGCAGTTCTTC	CASSLQGTSGGLGQFF
-	TRBV7-2	TRBJ1-2	-	TGTGCCAGCAGCCAAGTAAGAGGGCTCAACTATGGCTACACCTTC	CASSQVRGLNYGYTF
TRBD1	TRBV6-1	TRBJ1-1	-	TGTGCCAGCAGAGGGACAGTTTTTGGGGGAACTGAAGCTTTCTTT	CASRGTVFGGTEAFF
TRBD2	TRBV19	TRBJ2-5	-	TGTGCCAGTAGTATGTTCGGGGGGAACCAAGAGACCCAGTACTTC	CASSMFGGNQETQYF
-	TRBV30	TRBJ1-2	-	TGTGCCTGGCCACGGGGTAACTATGGCTACACCTTC	CAWPRGNYGYTF
-	TRBV9	TRBJ2-1	few	TGTGCCAGCAGCGTCCGGGACTTTGAGAACAATGAGCAGTTCTTC	CASSVRDFENNEQFF
-	TRBV4-1	TRBJ1-2	-	TGCGCCAGCAGCCCCGGGGGGCAGGAGGGTGGCTACCCCTTC	CASSPGGQEGGYPF
TRBD2	TRBV5-1	TRBJ2-5	-	TGCGCCAGCAGCTTGGAGCTCGGTAGCGGGGGGGGAGAGACCCAGTACTTC	CASSLELGSGGGETQYF
TRBD2	TRBV9	TRBJ2-2	-	TGTGCCAGCAGCGCTCGGGGGGGCATCACCGGGGAGCTGTTTTTT	CASSARGGITGELFF
TRBD1	TRBV9	TRBJ2-3	-	TGTGCCAGCAGCGTAGATAAACAGGGGAAGAGGAGCACAGATACGCAGTATTTT	CASSVDKQGKRSTDTQYF
TRBD1	TRBV7-9	TRBJ1-6	-	TGTGCCAGCAGCGGGACAGGTGCATATTCACCCCTCCACTTT	CASSGTGAYSPLHF
-	TRBV5-6	TRBJ2-1	many	TGTGCCAGCAGCTTAGGGCAGGGCGATGAGCAGTTCTTC	CASSLGQGDEQFF
-	TRBV30	TRBJ1-1	many	TGTGCCTGGAGTGTTCAGGGATGGACTGAAGCTTTCTTT	CAWSVQGWTEAFF
-	TRBV6-5	TRBJ1-1	-	TGTGCCAGCAGTTACTTGTGGGAGACCAACACTGAAGCTTTCTTT	CASSYLWETNTEAFF
-	TRBV18	TRBJ1-3	-	TGTGCCAGCTCACCCAGTGGTCGGGTCTACTCTGGAAACACCATATATTTT	CASSPSGRVYSGNTIYF
-	TRBV7-9	TRBJ2-5	-	TGTTCCAGCAGCCAGGGACTGAGACAAGAGACCCAGTACTTC	CSSSQGLRQETQYF
-	TRBV28	TRBJ1-3	-	TGTGCCAGCAGTTTTCAGGTTGGACACCGCTCTGGAAACACCATATATTTT	CASSFQVGHRSGNTIYF